Below, 19 T cell receptor beta chains from the same sample are listed, as sequenced in a study of T cells in Graves' hyperthyroidism and ophthalmopathy. Researchers took RNA transcripts and amplified the TCR beta CDR3 regions from them. Initially, a first-round RT-PCR of the TCR CDR3 employed the HTBI primer set. One entry per CDR3 protein results from TCRdb running MiXCR on the multiplex PCR reads. The sample holds about 480,000 distinct CDR3 sequences; approximately 15% are singletons and the top ten take 15% to 20%. Sequences were obtained from blood. The receptors were sampled from a woman under 30 with Graves' hyperthyroidism.

There are many counts of this clonotype. This sequence joins TRBV2 and TRBJ1-4; TRBD1 is a possible D gene (5 bases). From germline, CDR1 is SNHLY and CDR2 FYNNEI. The CDR3 sequence is 16 residues long. V was shortened by 6 bases and J by 7 bases, with 21 bases between the two germline ends. The CDR3 region has the DNA TGTGCCAGCAGCCCTAAGGAGCCGCGGGGCATTGAAAAACTGTTTTTT. Its translation is CASSPKEPRGIEKLFF.

Details on this clonotype: A much larger clone is a single base away; this may be a read error. This chain links TRBV7-2 with TRBJ2-3; D is unclear. The length of the CDR3 is 15 residues. Trimming took off 0 bases at V and 1 base at J, with 8 bases between the two ends. Germline CDR1 is SGHTA and CDR2 is FQGNSA. Here the CDR3 reads CASSLAWVCTDTQYF. The CDR3 DNA follows: TGTGCCAGCAGCTTAGCGTGGGTTTGCACAGATACGCAGTATTTT. Variable domain in full (rest from reference TRBV7-2 and TRBJ2-3): GAGVSQSPSNKVTEKGKDVELRCDPISGHTALYWYRQSLGQGLEFLIYFQGNSAPDKSGLPSDRFSAERTGGSVSTLTIQRTQQEDSAVYLCASSLAWVCTDTQYFGPGTRLTVL.

This clonotype occurred many times. The chain is built from TRBV27 and TRBJ2-7; D is uncertain. V lost 6 bases, J lost 6 bases, and 12 bases lay in between. This CDR3 spans 12 amino acids. The germline V gene has CDR1 MNHEY and CDR2 SMNVEV (reference sequence). This CDR3 is CASSYSPREQYF. Here the CDR3 DNA reads TGTGCCAGCAGCTATTCCCCCCGCGAGCAGTACTTC.

This clonotype was recorded many times. The chain couples TRBV27 to TRBJ1-5; no reliable D call. The CDR3 sequence is 13 residues long. Germline CDR1 MNHEY, CDR2 SMNVEV (reference sequence). Trimming pared 5 bases from V and 2 bases from J, leaving 7 bases between. Here the CDR3 reads CASSRRGNQPQHF. The CDR3 DNA follows: TGTGCCAGCAGTCGTAGGGGCAATCAGCCCCAGCATTTT.

This clonotype has only a few counts. The chain uses TRBV20-1 and TRBJ2-1, with TRBD2 matching over 9 bases. Germline CDR1 DFQATT, CDR2 SNEGSKA (reference sequence). The CDR3 sequence is 14 residues long. After removal of 7 bases from V and 6 bases from J, the junction contained 10 bases not matched to a gene. The CDR3 DNA reads TGCAGTGACCTACGGACTAGCGCCTGCAATGAGCAGTTCTTC. Its translation is CSDLRTSACNEQFF.

There are a few counts of this clonotype. The rearrangement uses TRBV7-9 and TRBJ2-7; possible D gene TRBD2, 6 bases. Germline lookup yields CDR1 SEHNR and CDR2 FQNEAQ (reference sequence). Trimming cost V 4 bases and J 6 bases, with 16 bases left between them. The CDR3 loop spans 14 amino acids. Here the CDR3 reads CASSSGGVRCEQYV. The CDR3 bases are TGTGCCAGCAGCTCGGGCGGGGTACGGTGCGAGCAGTACGTC.

The chain has TRBV24-1 and TRBJ2-6, with TRBD1 matching over 9 bases. CDR3 length: 16 residues. Per germline, CDR1 KGHDR and CDR2 SFDVKD. J was trimmed by 2 bases and V by 4 bases; bases with no gene match: 2. This CDR3 is CATSDWDRAGANVLTF. The CDR3 nucleotides are TGTGCCACCAGTGACTGGGACAGGGCTGGGGCCAACGTCCTGACTTTC.

This clonotype was counted at least ten times. The chain carries TRBV12-3 or TRBV12-4 and TRBJ1-6, with D uncertain. V was cut by 6 bases and J by 10 bases, with 16 bases left in between. The CDR3 has 14 residues. The CDR3 protein is CASSRTVSGSPLHF. The CDR3 region has the DNA TGTGCCAGCAGCCGGACCGTGTCGGGGTCACCCCTCCACTTT.

The sample holds many counts of this clonotype. The V call is TRBV12-3 or TRBV12-4, the J call TRBJ1-1; D is unclear. Trimming shortened V by 4 bases and J by 5 bases, and 14 bases separated the two germline ends. The CDR3 loop spans 14 amino acids. The CDR3 is CASSSRGQRTEAFF. The CDR3 DNA reads TGTGCCAGCAGTTCTCGAGGGCAACGGACTGAAGCTTTCTTT.

In its sample, this clonotype was seen many times. CDR3 in DNA: TGTGCCAGCAGTTTTGTGTTAAACACTGAAGCTTTCTTT. It translates to CASSFVLNTEAFF. The chain joins TRBV12-3 or TRBV12-4 to TRBJ1-1; D gene uncertain. The length of the CDR3 is 13 residues. V lost 3 bases to trimming and J lost 2 bases, with 7 bases between them.

At least ten counts were recorded for this clonotype. The CDR3 sequence: CASSPATASVEPQHF. The DNA for the CDR3 is TGTGCCAGCAGCCCCGCGACAGCGTCTGTGGAGCCCCAGCATTTT. The chain is built from TRBV28 and TRBJ1-5; D perhaps matches TRBD1 (5 bases). Germline CDR1 and CDR2: MDHEN and SYDVKM. This CDR3 region has 15 residues. Between the trimmed V and J ends, which lost 6 bases and 8 bases, there was a span of 20 bases.

In this sample, this clonotype turned up many times. The CDR3 spells CAISESTSTLGVTGWAFF. In nucleotides, the CDR3 is TGTGCCATCAGTGAGTCGACCTCGACCCTAGGGGTCACCGGATGGGCTTTCTTT. The chain employs TRBV10-3 and TRBJ1-1, with D possibly being TRBD1 (5 bases). Germline values: CDR1 ENHRY, CDR2 SYGVKD. The germline V and J ends were trimmed by 0 bases and 11 bases, with 28 bases remaining between them. This CDR3 region has 18 residues.

In this sample, this clonotype turned up many times. The V call is TRBV6-1, the J call TRBJ2-1; the match to TRBD1 covers 12 bases. V was clipped by 8 bases and J by 6 bases; unmatched bases: 2. The CDR3 totals 13 residues. Germline-derived CDR1 and CDR2 are MNHNS and SASEGT. CDR3 residues: CASRGQGANEQFF. The CDR3 coding sequence is TGTGCCAGCCGGGGACAGGGGGCCAATGAGCAGTTCTTC.

This clonotype was seen many times. This CDR3 is CASSVAVRVDEKLFF. CDR3 nucleotide sequence: TGTGCCAGCAGCGTAGCGGTCAGGGTGGATGAAAAACTGTTTTTT. J is TRBJ1-4 and V is TRBV9; TRBD1 is a possible D gene (5 bases). The CDR3 has 15 residues. Germline-derived CDR1 and CDR2 are SGDLS and YYNGEE. Trimming took off 0 bases at V and 6 bases at J, with 12 bases between the two ends. Full variable domain (remainder filled in from reference TRBV9 and TRBJ1-4): DSGVTQTPKHLITATGQRVTLRCSPRSGDLSVYWYQQSLDQGLQFLIQYYNGEERAKGNILERFSAQQFPDLHSELNLSSLELGDSALYFCASSVAVRVDEKLFFGSGTQLSVL.

In regard to this clonotype: Just one base apart from a much larger clone, this may be a read error. This chain uses TRBV6-2 or TRBV6-3 with TRBJ1-2; a weak D match, TRBD1 (5 bases). The CDR3 runs to 15 residues. Germline CDR1 reads MNHEY; CDR2 reads SVGEGT. V shed 8 bases and J shed 4 bases, with 20 bases lying between them. DNA for the CDR3: TGTGCCAGCTGTGTTGAGTCAGGGAGGCCCTATGGCTACACCTTC. This codes for CASCVESGRPYGYTF.

Notes on this clonotype: This may come from a read error, since a much larger clone is one base off. The chain uses TRBV4-1 and TRBJ2-1; TRBD2 is a possible D gene (5 bases). There are 15 residues in the CDR3. The V gene lost 1 base and the J gene lost 3 bases, with 10 bases spanning the gap. Per germline, CDR1 MGHRA and CDR2 YSYEKL. This chain's CDR3 is CASSQGRGYYNEQFF. The CDR3 DNA follows: TGCGCCAGCAGCCAAGGACGAGGGTACTACAATGAGCAGTTCTTC.

The chain recombines TRBV4-1 with TRBJ2-1, with TRBD1 matching 11 bases. The CDR3 length is 14 residues. From germline, CDR1 is MGHRA and CDR2 YSYEKL. The V and J ends lost 4 bases and 8 bases, in that order; junction bases with no gene match: 4. CDR3: CASSLGQGAYEQFF. The DNA of the CDR3 is TGCGCCAGCAGCCTCGGACAGGGGGCATATGAGCAGTTCTTC.

This clonotype was seen ten or more times. The chain uses TRBV6-1 and TRBJ2-1; D remains ambiguous. The germline CDR1 and CDR2 sequences are MNHNS and SASEGT. CDR3 length equals 11 residues. The V end was cut by 8 bases, the J end by 4 bases, with 6 bases between. CDR3 coding DNA: TGTGCCAGCCAACCTTACAATGAGCAGTTCTTC. Translated: CASQPYNEQFF.

There are many counts of this clonotype. The chain combines TRBV7-2 with TRBJ2-7; TRBD2 might be the D (6 bases). The length of the CDR3 is 15 residues. Looked up from germline, CDR1 is SGHTA and CDR2 is FQGNSA. V was trimmed by 1 base and J by 0 bases, leaving 10 bases between them. The CDR3 DNA is TGTGCCAGCAGCTTAGAAATAGCGGCCTCCTACGAGCAGTACGTC. As protein: CASSLEIAASYEQYV.